The 14 T cell receptor beta chains below all came from one sample that was sequenced in a study of blood T cell repertoires in COVID-19. The assay was immunoSEQ multiplex PCR, and TCRdb's table has in-frame clones only and misses some. The data show around 310,000 clones, roughly 91% seen once. Sequenced material: PBMCs or T cells enriched from blood (not recorded which). The receptors originated from a woman younger than 45 who had recovered from COVID-19.

The chain combines TRBV29-1 with TRBJ1-4; no firm D call. The CDR3 loop spans 13 amino acids. V lost 5 bases and J lost 4, with 11 bases in between. The germline V gene encodes CDR1 SQVTM and CDR2 ANQGSEA. The CDR3 DNA reads TGCAGCGTTCAGGCGCAGATTAATGAAAAACTGTTTTTT. It encodes CSVQAQINEKLFF.

This rearrangement joins TRBV5-1 to TRBJ1-6, with 7 bases aligning to TRBD1. J was trimmed by 7 bases and V by 3 bases; bases with no gene match: 4. Germline CDR1 SGHRS, CDR2 YFSETQ. The CDR3 has 14 amino acids. CDR3 in DNA: TGCGCCAGCAGCTGGACAGGAGCCAATTCACCCCTCCACTTT. This encodes CASSWTGANSPLHF.

The rearrangement links TRBV7-3 to TRBJ1-6; 7 bases map to TRBD1. Trimming cost V 2 bases and J 7 bases; bases outside gene matches: 5. The CDR3 consists of 15 residues. From germline, CDR1 is SGHTA and CDR2 FQGTGA. CDR3 in amino acids: CASSLVQGGNSPLHF. As DNA, the CDR3 is TGTGCCAGCAGCTTAGTGCAGGGGGGAAATTCACCCCTCCACTTT. The full variable domain, completed using reference TRBV7-3 and TRBJ1-6, is GAGVSQTPSNKVTEKGKYVELRCDPISGHTALYWYRQSLGQGPEFLIYFQGTGAADDSGLPNDRFFAVRPEGSVSTLKIQRTERGDSAVYLCASSLVQGGNSPLHFGNGTRLTVT.

V gene TRBV25-1 combines with J gene TRBJ1-2; tentative D call: TRBD1 (5 bases). CDR3 length: 13 amino acids. V was shortened by 7 bases and J by 7 bases, with 16 bases between the two germline ends. Germline V gene sequence: CDR1 MGHDK, CDR2 SYGVNS. In DNA form, the CDR3 reads TGTGCCAGCACCGAAGCAGGGCTTGCTGGCTACACCTTC. Translating it yields CASTEAGLAGYTF.

This chain links TRBV5-1 with TRBJ1-1, with a possible D match to TRBD1 (6 bases). The length of the CDR3 is 15 residues. Trimming shortened V by 4 bases and J by 5 bases, and 18 bases separated the two germline ends. Germline V gene sequence: CDR1 SGHRS, CDR2 YFSETQ. The CDR3 sequence: CASSPPGRTGTEAFF. CDR3 nucleotide sequence: TGCGCCAGCAGCCCCCCCGGACGTACAGGGACTGAAGCTTTCTTT.

The chain employs TRBV2 and TRBJ1-4; D remains ambiguous. V lost 7 bases and J lost 8, with 20 bases in between. CDR1 is SNHLY and CDR2 is FYNNEI in the germline V gene. The CDR3 has 15 amino acids. DNA of the CDR3: TGTGCCAGCACCCGGTTTCCGACCTCGGGGGAAAAACTGTTTTTT. Its translation: CASTRFPTSGEKLFF.

The chain uses TRBV28 and TRBJ2-1; no clear D gene. V lost 3 bases, J lost 4 bases, and 16 bases lay in between. This CDR3 is 16 amino acids long. In germline, CDR1 is MDHEN, CDR2 SYDVKM. CDR3: CASSFDGRRSYNEQFF. Written as DNA, the CDR3 is TGTGCCAGCAGTTTTGATGGCAGAAGATCTTACAATGAGCAGTTCTTC.

This chain links TRBV6-6 with TRBJ2-7, with a possible D match to TRBD1 (5 bases). CDR1 is MNHNY and CDR2 is SVGAGI in the germline V gene (reference sequence). Deletions cut 2 bases from V and 0 bases from J, with 14 bases between. The CDR3 covers 16 residues. CDR3 sequence reads: CASSYGAGRSSYEQYF. The CDR3 bases are TGTGCCAGCAGTTACGGGGCAGGCAGGAGCTCCTACGAGCAGTACTTC.

The chain links TRBV29-1 to TRBJ2-2; D is perhaps TRBD1 (8 bases). The V and J ends lost 4 bases and 9 bases respectively, with 15 bases between them. The germline V gene encodes CDR1 SQVTM and CDR2 ANQGSEA. The CDR3 runs 13 residues. The CDR3 protein is CSVADREGRELFF. The CDR3, as DNA: TGCAGCGTTGCGGACAGGGAGGGGCGGGAGCTGTTTTTT.

V usage is TRBV5-6 and J usage is TRBJ1-1, with D maybe TRBD1 (5 bases). Germline CDR1 reads SGHDT; CDR2 reads YYEEEE. The CDR3 covers 13 residues. Trimming removed 4 bases at V and 10 bases at J, with 17 bases between. This CDR3 is CASSRSDSTRAFF. The CDR3 DNA reads TGTGCCAGCAGCCGCTCCGACAGCACAAGAGCTTTCTTT. Drawing the rest from reference TRBV5-6 and TRBJ1-1, the complete variable domain is DAGVTQSPTHLIKTRGQQVTLRCSPKSGHDTVSWYQQALGQGPQFIFQYYEEEERQRGNFPDRFSGHQFPNYSSELNVNALLLGDSALYLCASSRSDSTRAFFGQGTRLTVV.

V and J are TRBV28 and TRBJ2-7; D is possibly TRBD2 (6 bases). This CDR3 region has 15 residues. V gave up 8 bases and J gave up 1 base, with 18 bases separating them. Germline V CDR1 and CDR2: MDHEN, SYDVKM. The CDR3 DNA sequence: TGTGCCAGCGAGTTAATGCGGGCGGGATCCTACGAGCAGTACTTC. Protein sequence: CASELMRAGSYEQYF.

The chain combines TRBV7-6 with TRBJ2-1, with D tentatively TRBD1 (5 bases). CDR3 length equals 16 residues. Germline CDR1 SGHVS, CDR2 FNYEAQ. V was pared by 2 bases and J by 4 bases, with 15 bases between. CDR3 sequence reads: CASSLSRQGTYNEQFF. CDR3 DNA: TGTGCCAGCAGCTTATCGCGGCAGGGTACATACAATGAGCAGTTCTTC.

The chain carries TRBV4-1 and TRBJ1-5, with 8 bases lining up with TRBD1. Germline CDR1 and CDR2: MGHRA and YSYEKL. The CDR3 runs 18 residues. J lost 1 base, V lost 1 base, and 9 bases had no gene match. CDR3 DNA sequence: TGCGCCAGCAGCCAAGCCCTCCTAACAGGGGGGAGCAATCAGCCCCAGCATTTT. It is translated as CASSQALLTGGSNQPQHF.

The chain combines TRBV10-3 with TRBJ1-5, with TRBD1 as a possible D gene (6 bases). CDR3 length: 16 amino acids. Trimming removed 5 bases from V and 1 base from J, with 15 bases in between. Germline values: CDR1 ENHRY, CDR2 SYGVKD. CDR3 sequence (DNA): TGTGCCATCAGTCAAGGCCCCAGGGGCAGCAATCAGCCCCAGCATTTT. Its translation is CAISQGPRGSNQPQHF.